This TCR beta chain appears in the sequencing data of a study of technical replicates of blood from several donors. The V gene end was trimmed by 1 base and the J gene end by 10 bases; junction bases not matched to a gene: 6. Germline CDR1 SQVTM, CDR2 ANQGSEA. The CDR3 runs to 13 residues. The data were produced by immunoSEQ multiplex PCR, yet TCRdb's version contains in-frame clones alone and is incomplete. The table lists under 100,000 clones, approximately 95% of them singletons. The sequenced sample consisted of T cells isolated from PBMCs. This clonotype was obtained from a human donor in good health. The chain has TRBV29-1 and TRBJ2-1; 8 bases fit TRBD2. The DNA for the CDR3 is TGCAGCGTTGAAGCCTTTACTAGCGGCGAGCAGTTCTTC. Translated, it gives CSVEAFTSGEQFF.